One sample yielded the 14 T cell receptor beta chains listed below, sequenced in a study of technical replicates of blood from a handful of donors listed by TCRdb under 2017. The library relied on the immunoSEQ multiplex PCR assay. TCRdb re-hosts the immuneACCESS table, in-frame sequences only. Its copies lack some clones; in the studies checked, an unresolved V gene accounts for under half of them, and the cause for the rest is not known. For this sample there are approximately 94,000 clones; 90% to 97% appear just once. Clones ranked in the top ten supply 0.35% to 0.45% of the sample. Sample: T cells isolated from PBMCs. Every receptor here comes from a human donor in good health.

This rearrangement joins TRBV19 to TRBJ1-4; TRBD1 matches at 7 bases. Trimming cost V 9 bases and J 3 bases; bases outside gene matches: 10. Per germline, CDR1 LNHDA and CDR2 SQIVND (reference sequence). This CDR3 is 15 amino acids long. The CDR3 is CASINRDSSNEKLFF. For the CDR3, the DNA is TGTGCCAGCATTAACCGGGACAGCTCTAATGAAAAACTGTTTTTT.

In nucleotides, the CDR3 is TGTGCCAGCAGCCCGCAGGGGAATACTGAAGCTTTCTTT. As protein: CASSPQGNTEAFF. The chain links TRBV7-3 to TRBJ1-1; a possible D gene is TRBD1 (6 bases). Per the germline V gene, CDR1 is SGHTA and CDR2 is FQGTGA. CDR3 length: 13 amino acids. Trimming took 5 bases from V and 5 from J, leaving 12 bases between them.

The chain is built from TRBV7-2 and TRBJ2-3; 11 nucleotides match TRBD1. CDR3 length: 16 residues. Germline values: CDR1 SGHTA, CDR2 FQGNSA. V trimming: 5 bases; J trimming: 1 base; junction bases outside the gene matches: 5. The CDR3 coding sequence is TGTGCCAGCAGCCCATTGGGACAGGGGGGCACAGATACGCAGTATTTT. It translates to CASSPLGQGGTDTQYF.

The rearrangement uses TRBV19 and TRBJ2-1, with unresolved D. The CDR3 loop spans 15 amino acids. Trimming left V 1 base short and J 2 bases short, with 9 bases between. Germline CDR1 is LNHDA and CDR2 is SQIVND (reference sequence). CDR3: CASSIARSTYNEQFF. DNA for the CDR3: TGTGCCAGTAGTATAGCTAGGTCGACCTACAATGAGCAGTTCTTC.

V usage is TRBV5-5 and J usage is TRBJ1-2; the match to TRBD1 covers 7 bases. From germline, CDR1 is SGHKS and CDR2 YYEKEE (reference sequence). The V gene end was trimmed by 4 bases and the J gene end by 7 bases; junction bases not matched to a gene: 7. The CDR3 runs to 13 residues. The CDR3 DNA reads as TGTGCCAGCAGCACAGGGGTCTCATTTGGCTACACCTTC. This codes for CASSTGVSFGYTF.

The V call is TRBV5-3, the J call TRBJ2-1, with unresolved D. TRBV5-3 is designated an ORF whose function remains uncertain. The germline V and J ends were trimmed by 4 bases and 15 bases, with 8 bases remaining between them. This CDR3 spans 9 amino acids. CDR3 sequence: CARSPLRFF. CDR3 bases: TGTGCCAGAAGCCCTCTTCGGTTCTTC.

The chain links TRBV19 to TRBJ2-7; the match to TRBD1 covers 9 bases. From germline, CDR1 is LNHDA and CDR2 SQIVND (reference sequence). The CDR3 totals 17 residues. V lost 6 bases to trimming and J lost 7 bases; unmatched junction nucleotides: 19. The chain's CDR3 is CASSVRDREVLHREQYF. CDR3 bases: TGTGCCAGTAGCGTCCGGGACAGGGAGGTCTTGCACCGGGAGCAGTACTTC.

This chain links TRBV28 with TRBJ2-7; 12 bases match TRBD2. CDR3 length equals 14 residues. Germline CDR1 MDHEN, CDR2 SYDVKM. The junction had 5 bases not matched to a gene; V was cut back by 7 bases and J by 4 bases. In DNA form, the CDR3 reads TGTGCCAGCACTCCCCTAGCGGGGGGGTACGAGCAGTACTTC. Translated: CASTPLAGGYEQYF.

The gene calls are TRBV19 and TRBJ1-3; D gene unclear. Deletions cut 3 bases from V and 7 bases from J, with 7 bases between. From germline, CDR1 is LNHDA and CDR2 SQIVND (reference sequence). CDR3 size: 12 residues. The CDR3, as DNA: TGTGCCAGTAGTATGTCCCAGAACACCATATATTTT. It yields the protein CASSMSQNTIYF.

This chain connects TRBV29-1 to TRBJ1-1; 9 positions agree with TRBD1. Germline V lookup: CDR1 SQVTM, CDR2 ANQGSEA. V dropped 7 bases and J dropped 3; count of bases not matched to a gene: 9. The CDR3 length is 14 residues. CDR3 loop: CSARTGVGYTEAFF. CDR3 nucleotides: TGCAGCGCAAGGACAGGGGTGGGGTACACTGAAGCTTTCTTT.

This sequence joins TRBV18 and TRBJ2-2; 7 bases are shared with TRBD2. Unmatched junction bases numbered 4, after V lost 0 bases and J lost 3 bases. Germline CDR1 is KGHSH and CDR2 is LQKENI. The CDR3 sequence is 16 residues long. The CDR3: CASSPPISGHTGELFF. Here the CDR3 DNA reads TGTGCCAGCTCACCACCAATTAGCGGGCACACCGGGGAGCTGTTTTTT.

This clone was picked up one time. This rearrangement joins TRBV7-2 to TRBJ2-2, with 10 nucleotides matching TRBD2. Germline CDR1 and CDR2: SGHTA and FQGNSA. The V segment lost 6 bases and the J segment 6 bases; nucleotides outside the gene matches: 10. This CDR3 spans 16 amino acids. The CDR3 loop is CASRRAGGPGAGELFF. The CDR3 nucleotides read TGTGCCAGCAGGAGAGCGGGAGGGCCGGGAGCCGGGGAGCTGTTTTTT.

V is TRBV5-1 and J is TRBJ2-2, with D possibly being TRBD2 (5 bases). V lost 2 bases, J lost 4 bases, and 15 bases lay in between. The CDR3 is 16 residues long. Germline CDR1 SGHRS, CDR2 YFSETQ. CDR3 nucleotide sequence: TGCGCCAGCAGCTTTGAAGGAAGCGGAGGCACCGGGGAGCTGTTTTTT. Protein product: CASSFEGSGGTGELFF. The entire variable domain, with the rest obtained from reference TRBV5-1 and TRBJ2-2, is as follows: KAGVTQTPRYLIKTRGQQVTLSCSPISGHRSVSWYQQTPGQGLQFLFEYFSETQRNKGNFPGRFSGRQFSNSRSEMNVSTLELGDSALYLCASSFEGSGGTGELFFGEGSRLTVL.

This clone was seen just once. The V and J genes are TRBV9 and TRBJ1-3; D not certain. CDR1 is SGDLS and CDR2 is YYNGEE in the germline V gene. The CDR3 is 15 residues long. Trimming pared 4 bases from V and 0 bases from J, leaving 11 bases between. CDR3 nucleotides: TGTGCCAGCAGCCCCAGTGGAGTCTCTGGAAACACCATATATTTT. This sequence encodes CASSPSGVSGNTIYF. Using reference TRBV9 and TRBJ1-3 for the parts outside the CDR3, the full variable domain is DSGVTQTPKHLITATGQRVTLRCSPRSGDLSVYWYQQSLDQGLQFLIQYYNGEERAKGNILERFSAQQFPDLHSELNLSSLELGDSALYFCASSPSGVSGNTIYFGEGSWLTVV.